This T cell receptor (beta chain) was captured by sequencing in a study of blood T cell repertoires in COVID-19. Repertoires were generated with immunoSEQ multiplex PCR, while TCRdb's copy carries only in-frame clones and drops some. In the table there are 250,000 to 300,000 clones, approximately 88% of which are singletons. V was pared by 3 bases and J by 7 bases, with 7 bases of the junction left unmatched. The CDR3 is 15 amino acids. Germline V gene data show CDR1 as LGHNA and CDR2 as YNFKEQ. This rearrangement joins TRBV4-2 to TRBJ1-4; 8 bases are shared with TRBD1. What was sequenced was peripheral blood. The TCR was taken from a woman in her 30s who had recovered from COVID-19. In nucleotides, the CDR3 is TGTGCCAGCAGCCAGATCAGGGGGCAGGGTGAAAAACTGTTTTTT. Protein product: CASSQIRGQGEKLFF.